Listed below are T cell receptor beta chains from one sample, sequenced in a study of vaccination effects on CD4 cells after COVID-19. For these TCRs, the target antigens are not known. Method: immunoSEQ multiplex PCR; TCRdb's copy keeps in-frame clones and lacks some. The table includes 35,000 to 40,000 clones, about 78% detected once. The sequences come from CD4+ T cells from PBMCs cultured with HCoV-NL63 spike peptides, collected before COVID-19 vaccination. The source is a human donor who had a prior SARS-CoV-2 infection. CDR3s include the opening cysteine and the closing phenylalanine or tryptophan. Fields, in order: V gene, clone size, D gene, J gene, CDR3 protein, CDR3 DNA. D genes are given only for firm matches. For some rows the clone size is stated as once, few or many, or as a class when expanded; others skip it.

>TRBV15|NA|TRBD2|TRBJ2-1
CATSRERPGLAGSEQFF
TGTGCCACCAGCAGAGAAAGACCGGGACTAGCGGGGAGTGAGCAGTTCTTC
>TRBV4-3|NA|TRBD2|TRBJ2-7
CASSYQRERYEQYF
TGCGCCAGCAGCTATCAGCGGGAGCGATACGAGCAGTACTTC
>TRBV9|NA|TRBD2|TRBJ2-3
CASSVESGRADTQYF
TGTGCCAGCAGCGTAGAAAGTGGGAGGGCAGATACGCAGTATTTT
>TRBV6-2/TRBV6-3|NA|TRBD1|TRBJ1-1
CASSSRDRNEAFF
TGTGCCAGCAGTTCCCGGGACAGAAATGAAGCTTTCTTT
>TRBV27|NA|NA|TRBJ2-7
CASSYGSTSYEQYF
TGTGCCAGCAGTTACGGGTCTACCTCCTACGAGCAGTACTTC
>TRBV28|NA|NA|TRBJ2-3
CASSLARGGTSTDTQYF
TGTGCCAGCAGCCTAGCGAGGGGGGGGACTAGCACAGATACGCAGTATTTT
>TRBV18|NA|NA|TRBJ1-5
CASSPLEDQPQHF
TGTGCCAGCTCACCCCTAGAGGATCAGCCCCAGCATTTT
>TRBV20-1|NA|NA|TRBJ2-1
CSASLVNEQFF
TGCAGTGCTAGTCTGGTCAATGAGCAGTTCTTC
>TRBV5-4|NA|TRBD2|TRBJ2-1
CASSLAWTSGYNEQFF
TGTGCCAGCAGCTTGGCCTGGACTAGCGGTTACAATGAGCAGTTCTTC
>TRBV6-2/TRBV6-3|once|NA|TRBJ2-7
CASSYSFWRDYEQYF
TGTGCCAGCAGTTACTCGTTTTGGCGGGACTACGAGCAGTACTTC
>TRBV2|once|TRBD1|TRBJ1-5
CASSEEGTGNQPQHF
TGTGCCAGCAGTGAAGAGGGGACAGGGAATCAGCCCCAGCATTTT
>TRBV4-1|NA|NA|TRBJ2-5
CASSQETGGPGETQYF
TGCGCCAGCAGCCAAGAGACGGGGGGCCCGGGAGAGACCCAGTACTTC
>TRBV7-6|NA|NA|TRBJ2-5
CASSLNPRDVRGETQYF
TGTGCCAGCAGCTTAAACCCCCGGGACGTCAGAGGGGAGACCCAGTACTTC
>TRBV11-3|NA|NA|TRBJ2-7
CASSLGPGTGAYEQYF
TGTGCCAGCAGCTTAGGCCCCGGGACGGGAGCCTACGAGCAGTACTTC
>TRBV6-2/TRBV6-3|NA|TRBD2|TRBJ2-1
CASSYTLAGVEQFF
TGTGCCAGCAGTTACACCCTAGCGGGAGTTGAGCAGTTCTTC
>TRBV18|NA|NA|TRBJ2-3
CASSPPSLSSTDTQYF
TGTGCCAGCTCACCACCGAGTTTGTCTAGCACAGATACGCAGTATTTT
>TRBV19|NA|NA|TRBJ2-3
CASSRTGTGDTQYF
TGTGCCAGTAGTCGAACGGGGACGGGAGATACGCAGTATTTT
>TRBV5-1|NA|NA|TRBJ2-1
CASSRDSYNEQFF
TGCGCCAGCAGCCGCGACTCCTACAATGAGCAGTTCTTC
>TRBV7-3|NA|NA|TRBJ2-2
CASSLSFGGGLATGELFF
TGTGCCAGCAGCTTATCTTTCGGTGGAGGGTTGGCCACCGGGGAGCTGTTTTTT
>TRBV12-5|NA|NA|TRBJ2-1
CASGSLRDSVGYEQFF
TGTGCTAGTGGGTCTCTCCGGGACTCCGTGGGGTATGAGCAGTTCTTC
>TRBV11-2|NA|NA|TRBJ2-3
CASSLTGDTQYF
TGTGCCAGCAGCTTAACGGGAGATACGCAGTATTTT
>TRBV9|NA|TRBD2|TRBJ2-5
CASSSRAGGETQYF
TGTGCCAGCAGCTCACGAGCGGGAGGAGAGACCCAGTACTTC
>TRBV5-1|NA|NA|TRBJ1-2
CASSLSGSYGYTF
TGCGCCAGCAGCTTGTCCGGGAGCTATGGCTACACCTTC
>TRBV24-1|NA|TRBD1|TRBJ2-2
CATTGQPRGELFF
TGTGCCACCACGGGACAGCCCCGAGGGGAGCTGTTTTTT
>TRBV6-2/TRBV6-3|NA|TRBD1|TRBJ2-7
CASSYSRDRGGKQYF
TGTGCCAGCAGTTACTCCCGGGACAGGGGGGGGAAGCAGTACTTC
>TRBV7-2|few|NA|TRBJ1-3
CASSLGGAIDTIYF
TGTGCCAGCAGCTTAGGGGGGGCTATCGACACCATATATTTT
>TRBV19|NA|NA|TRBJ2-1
CASQLNPGVSYNEQFF
TGTGCCAGTCAACTAAACCCCGGGGTTTCCTACAATGAGCAGTTCTTC
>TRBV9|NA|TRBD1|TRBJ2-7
CASSSGPGGQGYSYEQYF
TGTGCCAGCAGTTCGGGACCTGGGGGACAGGGGTACTCCTACGAGCAGTACTTC
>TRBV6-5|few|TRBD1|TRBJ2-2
CASTAMTGSTGELFF
TGTGCCAGCACCGCCATGACAGGGTCCACCGGGGAGCTGTTTTTT
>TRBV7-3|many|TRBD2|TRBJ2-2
CASSLKANAAGGLNTGELFF
TGTGCCAGCAGCTTAAAGGCTAACGCGGCGGGAGGCCTGAACACCGGGGAGCTGTTTTTT
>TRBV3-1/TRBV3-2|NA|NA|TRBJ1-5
CASSQDFPGERQPQHF
TGTGCCAGCAGTCAAGATTTCCCAGGTGAGCGGCAGCCCCAGCATTTT
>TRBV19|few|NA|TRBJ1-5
CASSATGTLNQPQHF
TGTGCCAGTAGTGCCACAGGGACTCTAAATCAGCCCCAGCATTTT
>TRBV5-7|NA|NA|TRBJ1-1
CASSLTGWATEAFF
TGTGCCAGCAGTTTAACAGGGTGGGCCACTGAAGCTTTCTTT
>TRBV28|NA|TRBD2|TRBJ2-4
CASSEGLATLAKNIQYF
TGTGCCAGCAGTGAGGGACTAGCGACACTAGCCAAAAACATTCAGTACTTC
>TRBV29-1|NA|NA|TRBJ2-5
CSVDSLGSETQYF
TGCAGCGTTGACTCGTTGGGGTCGGAGACCCAGTACTTC
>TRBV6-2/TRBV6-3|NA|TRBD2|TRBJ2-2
CASSSGTSGNTGELFF
TGTGCCAGCAGTTCGGGGACTAGCGGGAACACCGGGGAGCTGTTTTTT
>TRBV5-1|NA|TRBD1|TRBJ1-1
CASSSSKGAVTEAFF
TGCGCCAGCAGCTCAAGCAAGGGGGCTGTCACTGAAGCTTTCTTT
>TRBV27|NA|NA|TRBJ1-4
CASSLVGLNEKLFF
TGTGCCAGCAGTTTGGTTGGCCTTAATGAAAAACTGTTTTTT
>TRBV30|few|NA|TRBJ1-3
CAWRVPGSGNTIYF
TGTGCCTGGAGGGTGCCAGGGTCTGGAAACACCATATATTTT
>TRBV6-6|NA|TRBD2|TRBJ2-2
CASSYGRIAGGELFF
TGTGCCAGCAGTTACGGGAGAATAGCGGGCGGGGAGCTGTTTTTT
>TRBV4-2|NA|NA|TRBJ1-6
CASSQGQPTYNSPLHF
TGTGCCAGCAGCCAAGGACAGCCGACCTATAATTCACCCCTCCACTTT
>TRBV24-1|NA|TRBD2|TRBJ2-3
CATEASGRDTDTQYF
TGTGCCACCGAAGCTAGCGGGAGGGATACAGATACGCAGTATTTT